Below are 6 T cell receptor beta chains sequenced from a single sample in a study of Tregs in tolerant kidney transplant recipients. Only in-frame clones appear in the TCRdb table, and some are missing; sequencing was by immunoSEQ multiplex PCR. This repertoire includes some 30,000 clones. Recipients received nonmyeloablative bone marrow transplants from related graft donors, with transient mixed chimerism. The sequencing here drew on CD4+ T cells from blood (PBMCs), taken 24 months after the transplant. All receptors come from a human patient who received a combined kidney and bone marrow transplant. Part of the T cells may come from the graft donor.

This chain's CDR3 is CASSLVPDRSTYEQYF. CDR3 bases read: TGCGCCAGCAGCTTGGTCCCGGACAGGTCCACCTACGAG. The chain links TRBV5-1 to TRBJ2-7; 7 positions match TRBD1. The read comes to an end 3 residues before the CDR3 does, leaving the germline J gene to fill in the end. This CDR3 comprises 16 residues. Looked up from germline, CDR1 is SGHRS and CDR2 is YFSETQ. J was trimmed by 2 bases and V by 0 bases; bases with no gene match: 8.

Concerning this clone itself: The missing CDR3 end, 3 residues past where the read stops, is filled in from the germline J gene. The rearrangement uses TRBV30 and TRBJ1-1; 8 nucleotides align to TRBD1. The trim removed 5 bases at V and 4 bases at J, leaving 6 bases unmatched. The germline V gene has CDR1 GTSNPN and CDR2 SVGIG (reference sequence). This CDR3 has 13 residues. The CDR3 bases that were read are TGTGCCTGGGACAGGGGTGGAGGCACTGAA. Amino acids: CAWDRGGGTE. The entire CDR3 reads CAWDRGGGTEAFF.

Worth noting for this clone: The CDR3 is cut off 3 residues early in the read; its end comes from the germline J gene. The gene calls are TRBV20-1 and TRBJ2-2; the D gene is possibly TRBD1 (6 bases). Germline CDR1 reads DFQATT; CDR2 reads SNEGSKA (reference sequence). The CDR3 consists of 13 residues. Trimming shortened V by 4 bases and J by 1 base, and 7 bases separated the two germline ends. CDR3 loop: CSAIQGNTGELFF. The CDR3 DNA, read in part, is TGCAGTGCTATACAGGGGAACACCGGGGAG.

A note on this clone: The read falls 3 residues short of the CDR3 end, and the missing part is taken from the germline J gene. This sequence joins TRBV5-1 and TRBJ2-7, with D maybe TRBD1 (5 bases). The CDR3 contains 12 residues. The germline CDR1 and CDR2 sequences are SGHRS and YFSETQ. V shed 0 bases and J shed 6 bases, with 7 bases lying between them. This CDR3 reads CASSLGGAEQYF. The CDR3 bases that were read are TGCGCCAGCAGCTTGGGTGGGGCCGAG.

As concerns this clone: The read stops 3 residues short of the end of the CDR3; the missing end is completed from the germline J gene. The V and J genes are TRBV28 and TRBJ2-4; 9 bases fit TRBD2. V trimming: 0 bases; J trimming: 5 bases; junction bases outside the gene matches: 11. The germline V gene encodes CDR1 MDHEN and CDR2 SYDVKM. This CDR3 contains 18 residues. Here the CDR3 reads CASSLWGLGGRDQNIQYF. CDR3 bases read: TGTGCCAGCAGTTTATGGGGCCTGGGCGGGAGGGATCAAAACATT.

About this clone itself: The read halts 3 residues ahead of the CDR3 end, with the missing end drawn from the germline J gene. V is TRBV28 and J is TRBJ1-4; 8 bases agree with TRBD1. V lost 1 base, J lost 7 bases, and 5 bases stayed unmatched. The CDR3 covers 15 residues. Germline CDR1 MDHEN, CDR2 SYDVKM. CDR3 sequence: CASSLFGRGPEKLFF. The sequenced CDR3 bases are TGTGCCAGCAGTTTATTCGGCAGGGGGCCTGAAAAA.